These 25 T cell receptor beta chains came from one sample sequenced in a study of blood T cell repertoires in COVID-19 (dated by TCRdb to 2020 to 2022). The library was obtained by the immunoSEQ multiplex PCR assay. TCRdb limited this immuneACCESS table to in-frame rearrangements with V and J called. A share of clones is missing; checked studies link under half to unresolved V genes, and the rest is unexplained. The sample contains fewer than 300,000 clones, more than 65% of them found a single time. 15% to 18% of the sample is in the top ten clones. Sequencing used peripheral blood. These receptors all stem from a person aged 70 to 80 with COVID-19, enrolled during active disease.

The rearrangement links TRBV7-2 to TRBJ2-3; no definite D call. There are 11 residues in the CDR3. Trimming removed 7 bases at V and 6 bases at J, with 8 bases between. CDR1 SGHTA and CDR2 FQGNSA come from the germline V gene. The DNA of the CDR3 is TGTGCCAGCACCCCCGTCGATACGCAGTATTTT. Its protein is CASTPVDTQYF.

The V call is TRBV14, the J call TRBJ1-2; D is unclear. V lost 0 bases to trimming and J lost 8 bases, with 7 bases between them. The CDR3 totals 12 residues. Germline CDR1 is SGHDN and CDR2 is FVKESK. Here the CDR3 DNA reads TGTGCCAGCAGCCAAGATATTGGCGGCTACACCTTC. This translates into CASSQDIGGYTF. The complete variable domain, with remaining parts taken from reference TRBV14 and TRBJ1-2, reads EAGVTQFPSHSVIEKGQTVTLRCDPISGHDNLYWYRRVMGKEIKFLLHFVKESKQDESGMPNNRFLAERTGGTYSTLKVQPAELEDSGVYFCASSQDIGGYTFGSGTRLTVV.

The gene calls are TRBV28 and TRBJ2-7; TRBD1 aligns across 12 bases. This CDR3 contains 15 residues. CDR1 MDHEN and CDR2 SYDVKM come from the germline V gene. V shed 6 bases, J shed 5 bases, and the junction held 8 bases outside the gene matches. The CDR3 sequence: CASRSRWDRGHEQYF. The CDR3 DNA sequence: TGTGCCAGCAGATCCCGGTGGGACAGGGGGCACGAGCAGTACTTC.

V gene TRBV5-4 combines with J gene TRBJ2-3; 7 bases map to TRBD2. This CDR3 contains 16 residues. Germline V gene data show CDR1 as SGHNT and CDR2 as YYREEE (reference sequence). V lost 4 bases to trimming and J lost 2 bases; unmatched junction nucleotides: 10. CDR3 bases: TGTGCCAGCAGCCATAAGCGGGGCCGGGACACAGATACGCAGTATTTT. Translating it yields CASSHKRGRDTDTQYF.

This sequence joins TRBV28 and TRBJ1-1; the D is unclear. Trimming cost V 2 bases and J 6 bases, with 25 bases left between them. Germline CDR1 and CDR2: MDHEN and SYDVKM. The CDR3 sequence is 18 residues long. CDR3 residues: CASSLGGWREVRQSEAFF. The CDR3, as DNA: TGTGCCAGCAGTTTAGGAGGCTGGAGGGAGGTTCGTCAGTCTGAAGCTTTCTTT.

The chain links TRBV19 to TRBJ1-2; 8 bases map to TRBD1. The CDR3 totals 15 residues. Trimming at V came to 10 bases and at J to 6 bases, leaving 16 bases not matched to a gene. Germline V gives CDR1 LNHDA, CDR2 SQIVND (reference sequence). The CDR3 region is CATPDPRTGWNGYTF. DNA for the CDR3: TGTGCCACTCCAGACCCAAGGACAGGGTGGAATGGCTACACCTTC.

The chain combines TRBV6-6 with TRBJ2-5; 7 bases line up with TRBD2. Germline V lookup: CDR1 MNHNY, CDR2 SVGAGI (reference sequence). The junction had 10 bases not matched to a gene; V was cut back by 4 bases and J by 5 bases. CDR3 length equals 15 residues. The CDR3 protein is CASSLVRGVGETQYF. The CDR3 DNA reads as TGTGCCAGCAGTTTGGTTCGGGGGGTCGGGGAGACCCAGTACTTC.

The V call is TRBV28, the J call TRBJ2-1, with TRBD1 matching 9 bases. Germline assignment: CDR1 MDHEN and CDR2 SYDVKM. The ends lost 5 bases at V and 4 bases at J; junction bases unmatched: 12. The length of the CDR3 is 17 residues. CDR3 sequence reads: CASSETSQGAIYNEQFF. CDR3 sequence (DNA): TGTGCCAGCAGTGAAACATCACAGGGGGCTATTTACAATGAGCAGTTCTTC.

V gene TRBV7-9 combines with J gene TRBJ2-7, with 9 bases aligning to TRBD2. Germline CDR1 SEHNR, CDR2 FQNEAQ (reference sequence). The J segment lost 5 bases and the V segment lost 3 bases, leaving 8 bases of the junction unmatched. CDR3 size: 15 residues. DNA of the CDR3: TGTGCCAGCAGCTTTGGCGGGAGGGCTTCAAACGAGCAGTACTTC. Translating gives CASSFGGRASNEQYF.

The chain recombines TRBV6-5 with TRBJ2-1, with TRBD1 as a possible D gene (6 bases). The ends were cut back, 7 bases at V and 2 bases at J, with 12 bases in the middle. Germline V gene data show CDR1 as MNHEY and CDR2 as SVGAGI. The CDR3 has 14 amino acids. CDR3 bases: TGTGCCAGCATAGGGGGTATTCCCTACAATGAGCAGTTCTTC. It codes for CASIGGIPYNEQFF.

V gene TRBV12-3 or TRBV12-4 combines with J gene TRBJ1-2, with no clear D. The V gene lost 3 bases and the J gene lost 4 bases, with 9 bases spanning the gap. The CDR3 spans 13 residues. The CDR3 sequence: CASSLGRTYGYTF. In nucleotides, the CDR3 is TGTGCCAGCAGTTTGGGCAGAACCTATGGCTACACCTTC.

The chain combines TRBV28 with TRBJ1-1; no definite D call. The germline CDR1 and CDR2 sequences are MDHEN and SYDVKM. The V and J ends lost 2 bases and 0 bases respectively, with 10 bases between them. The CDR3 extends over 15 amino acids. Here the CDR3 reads CASSLGPGMNTEAFF. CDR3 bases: TGTGCCAGCAGTTTAGGGCCCGGGATGAACACTGAAGCTTTCTTT.

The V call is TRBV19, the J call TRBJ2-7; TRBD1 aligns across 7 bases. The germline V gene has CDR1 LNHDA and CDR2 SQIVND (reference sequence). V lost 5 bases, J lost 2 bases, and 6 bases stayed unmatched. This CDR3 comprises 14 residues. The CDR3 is CASSVLGTAYEQYF. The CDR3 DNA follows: TGTGCCAGTAGTGTACTAGGGACAGCCTACGAGCAGTACTTC.

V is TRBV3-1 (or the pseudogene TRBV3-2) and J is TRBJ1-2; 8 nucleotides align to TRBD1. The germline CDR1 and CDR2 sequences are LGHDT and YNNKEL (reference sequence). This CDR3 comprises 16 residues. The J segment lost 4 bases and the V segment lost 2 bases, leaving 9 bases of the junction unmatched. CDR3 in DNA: TGTGCCAGCAGCCAAATCGGGACAGGTCGTGTCTATGGCTACACCTTC. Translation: CASSQIGTGRVYGYTF.

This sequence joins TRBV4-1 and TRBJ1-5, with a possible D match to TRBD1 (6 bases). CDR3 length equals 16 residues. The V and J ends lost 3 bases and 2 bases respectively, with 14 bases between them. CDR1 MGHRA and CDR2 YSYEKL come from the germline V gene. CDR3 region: CASSQIGGGGNQPQHF. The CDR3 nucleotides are TGCGCCAGCAGCCAGATAGGAGGGGGGGGCAATCAGCCCCAGCATTTT.

The CDR3 loop reads CASSLERGSGSGANVLTF. CDR3 DNA: TGCGCCAGCAGCCTCGAGCGGGGATCCGGCTCTGGGGCCAACGTCCTGACTTTC. The gene calls are TRBV4-3 and TRBJ2-6, with 7 positions matching TRBD2. The V segment lost 4 bases and the J segment 0 bases; nucleotides outside the gene matches: 9. Germline CDR1 reads LGHNA; CDR2 reads YSLEER. The CDR3 is 18 amino acids.

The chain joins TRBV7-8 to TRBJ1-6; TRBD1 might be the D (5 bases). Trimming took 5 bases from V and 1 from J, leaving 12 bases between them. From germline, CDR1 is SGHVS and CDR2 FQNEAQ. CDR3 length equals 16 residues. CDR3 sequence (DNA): TGTGCCAGCAGCACAGGAGTAACGTCCTATAATTCACCCCTCCACTTT. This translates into CASSTGVTSYNSPLHF.

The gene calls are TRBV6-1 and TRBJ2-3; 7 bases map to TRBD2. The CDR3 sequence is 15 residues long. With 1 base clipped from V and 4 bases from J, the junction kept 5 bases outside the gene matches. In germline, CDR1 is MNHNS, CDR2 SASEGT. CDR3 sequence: CASSEVGRAPDTQYF. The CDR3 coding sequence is TGTGCCAGCAGTGAAGTTGGGAGGGCCCCAGATACGCAGTATTTT.

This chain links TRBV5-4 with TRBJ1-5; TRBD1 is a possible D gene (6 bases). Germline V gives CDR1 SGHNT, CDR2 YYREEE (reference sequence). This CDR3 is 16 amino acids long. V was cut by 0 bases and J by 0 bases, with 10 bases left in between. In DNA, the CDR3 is TGTGCCAGCAGCTTGGGAGGGGGTAATAGCAATCAGCCCCAGCATTTT. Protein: CASSLGGGNSNQPQHF.

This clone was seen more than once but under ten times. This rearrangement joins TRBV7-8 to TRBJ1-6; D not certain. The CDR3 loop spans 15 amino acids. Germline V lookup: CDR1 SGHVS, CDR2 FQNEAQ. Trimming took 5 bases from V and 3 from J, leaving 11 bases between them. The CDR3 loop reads CASSRVENYNSPLHF. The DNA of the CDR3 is TGTGCCAGCAGCCGCGTGGAGAACTATAATTCACCCCTCCACTTT. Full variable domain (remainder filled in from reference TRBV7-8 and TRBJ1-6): GAGVSQSPRYKVAKRGQDVALRCDPISGHVSLFWYQQALGQGPEFLTYFQNEAQLDKSGLPSDRFFAERPEGSVSTLKIQRTQQEDSAVYLCASSRVENYNSPLHFGNGTRLTVT.

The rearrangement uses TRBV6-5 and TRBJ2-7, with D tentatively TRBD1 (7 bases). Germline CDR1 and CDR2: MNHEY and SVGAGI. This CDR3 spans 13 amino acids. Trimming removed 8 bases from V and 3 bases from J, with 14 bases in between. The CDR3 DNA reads TGTGCCAGCCGGGGGACAGTCCTCTACGAGCAGTACTTC. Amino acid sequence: CASRGTVLYEQYF.

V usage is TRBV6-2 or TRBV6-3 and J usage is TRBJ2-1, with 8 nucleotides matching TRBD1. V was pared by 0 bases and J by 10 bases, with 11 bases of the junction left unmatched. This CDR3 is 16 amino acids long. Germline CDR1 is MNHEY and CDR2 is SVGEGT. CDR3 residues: CASSYSGGTGRGEQFF. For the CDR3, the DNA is TGTGCCAGCAGTTACTCGGGCGGGACAGGACGGGGCGAGCAGTTCTTC.

CDR3 nucleotides: TGTGCCAGCAGCCCGAGACAGGGTCATCAGCCCCAGCATTTT. It specifies CASSPRQGHQPQHF. This chain links TRBV6-5 with TRBJ1-5, with 7 bases that match TRBD1. Germline lookup yields CDR1 MNHEY and CDR2 SVGAGI. The CDR3 extends over 14 amino acids. J was trimmed by 5 bases and V by 6 bases; bases with no gene match: 7.

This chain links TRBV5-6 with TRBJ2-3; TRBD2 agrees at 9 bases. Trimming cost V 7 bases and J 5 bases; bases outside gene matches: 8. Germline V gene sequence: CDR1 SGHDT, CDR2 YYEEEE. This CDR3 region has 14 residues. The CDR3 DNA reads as TGTGCCAGCCTCGGGCGGGAGGGGAAAGATACGCAGTATTTT. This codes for CASLGREGKDTQYF.

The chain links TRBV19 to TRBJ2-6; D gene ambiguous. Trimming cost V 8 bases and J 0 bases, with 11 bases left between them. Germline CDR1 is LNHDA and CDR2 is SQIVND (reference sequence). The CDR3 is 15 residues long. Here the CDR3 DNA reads TGTGCCAGTGGAGTGTCTTTCTCTGGGGCCAACGTCCTGACTTTC. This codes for CASGVSFSGANVLTF.